This is a list of T cell receptor beta chains from one sample in a study of cytomegalovirus exposure and HLA in healthy donors. Measured with immunoSEQ multiplex PCR; TCRdb has only the in-frame clones, and not every one. The table has fewer than 200,000 clones, 82% seen once; the top ten hold 1.5%. Sequencing used PBMCs. Receptors were obtained from a male donor in good health and CMV-seronegative. Each CDR3 is given with its conserved first and last residue. D genes are given only for firm matches. Clone size, where shown, is once, few, many, or a class for clones that have expanded.

few | TRBJ2-1 | . | TRBV11-2 | TGTGCCAGCAGTATAAACATGGGGACTCGACCCGATGAGCAGTTCTTC | CASSINMGTRPDEQFF
. | TRBJ2-3 | . | TRBV2 | TGTGCCAGCAGTGACAGGAGGGTTTTGGCAGATACGCAGTATTTT | CASSDRRVLADTQYF
few | TRBJ1-5 | . | TRBV4-1 | TGCGCCAGCAGCTTAGTCGTAGGGGTCAATCAGCCCCAGCATTTT | CASSLVVGVNQPQHF
once | TRBJ2-5 | TRBD1 | TRBV14 | TGTGCCAGCAGCCACCCGGACAGGAAGACCCAGTACTTC | CASSHPDRKTQYF
. | TRBJ2-7 | TRBD1 | TRBV18 | TGTGCCAGCTCACCGAAAGACAGGGCTGGCTACGAGCAGTACTTC | CASSPKDRAGYEQYF
once | TRBJ1-1 | . | TRBV9 | TGTGCCAGCGGGCCTAGCAGTCGCGGGCTAATCTTT | CASGPSSRGLIF
. | TRBJ2-3 | TRBD2 | TRBV18 | TGTGCCAGCTCACGCCGAACTAGCGGGGGGTCACGTCCGGTAGATACGCAGTATTTT | CASSRRTSGGSRPVDTQYF
. | TRBJ1-2 | TRBD1 | TRBV28 | TGTGCCTCCAACAGGGGAGAAGCTGGCTACACCTTC | CASNRGEAGYTF
. | TRBJ2-7 | . | TRBV5-1 | TGCGCCAGCAGGGCGGAAAACAGGGTAGTCTACGAGCAGTACTTC | CASRAENRVVYEQYF
. | TRBJ2-7 | TRBD2 | TRBV28 | TGTGCCAGCAGTGCTGCTAGCGGTCTCTCCTACGAGCAGTACTTC | CASSAASGLSYEQYF
. | TRBJ1-5 | . | TRBV28 | TGTGCCAGCAATCGGGAGGGTCATCAGCCCCAGCATTTT | CASNREGHQPQHF
. | TRBJ2-3 | . | TRBV9 | TGTGCCAGCAGCCCGACCGGGACTTCATACACAGATACGCAGTATTTT | CASSPTGTSYTDTQYF
. | TRBJ2-1 | TRBD2 | TRBV7-9 | TGTGCCAGCAGCTTAGCGATAACCGGGACTAGCGGGAGTTACGATGAGCAGTTCTTC | CASSLAITGTSGSYDEQFF
. | TRBJ2-7 | TRBD1 | TRBV11-2 | TGTGCCAGCAGCTTGCGTTTGGGGACAGGGGGTCTAACCTACGAGCAGTACTTC | CASSLRLGTGGLTYEQYF
. | TRBJ1-5 | . | TRBV7-8 | TGTGCCAGCAGCTTAGAGTCATTCGGGGGATCGAGCAATCAGCCCCAGCATTTT | CASSLESFGGSSNQPQHF
. | TRBJ1-4 | . | TRBV28 | TGTGCCAGCAGGTCCTTCGAAAAACTGTTTTTT | CASRSFEKLFF
. | TRBJ1-2 | . | TRBV2 | TGTGCCAGCAGTGAGGTGGACAGTAACTATGGCTACACCTTC | CASSEVDSNYGYTF
once | TRBJ2-2 | TRBD2 | TRBV27 | TGTGCCAGCAGTTTAACGGGAGGACTAGCGGGAGTTGGGTTGGCCGGGGAGCTGTTTTTT | CASSLTGGLAGVGLAGELFF
. | TRBJ2-3 | . | TRBV10-1 | TGCGCCAGCAGTGAGTCGCGGGATACGCAGTATTTT | CASSESRDTQYF
. | TRBJ2-7 | . | TRBV7-9 | TGTTCCGCCGGGAAGGCCTACGAGCAGTACTTC | CSAGKAYEQYF
. | TRBJ1-2 | . | TRBV6-1 | TGTGCCAGCAGTACATCACAGGGTCTTGTCAATGGCTACACCTTC | CASSTSQGLVNGYTF
. | TRBJ1-1 | TRBD1 | TRBV19 | TGTGCCAGTAGTCAGGGGGATGTGAACACTGAAGCTTTCTTT | CASSQGDVNTEAFF
. | TRBJ2-3 | . | TRBV9 | TGTGCCAGCGCTGGCGGGTTCACAGATACGCAGTATTTT | CASAGGFTDTQYF
once | TRBJ1-1 | . | TRBV5-1 | TGCGCCAGCAGCTTGCCGCCGGGGGTCAACACTGAAGCTTTCTTT | CASSLPPGVNTEAFF
. | TRBJ1-2 | TRBD1 | TRBV7-3 | TGTGCCAGCAGCTTAAAACGGGACAGGAACTATGGCTACACCTTC | CASSLKRDRNYGYTF
. | TRBJ1-2 | TRBD1 | TRBV5-1 | TGCGCCAGCAGCTCGGGACAGGGCTATGGCTACACCTTC | CASSSGQGYGYTF
. | TRBJ2-5 | TRBD2 | TRBV4-3 | TGCGCCAGCAGTATACTAGCGGGAGGGCGAGAGACCCAGTACTTC | CASSILAGGRETQYF
. | TRBJ2-7 | . | TRBV30 | TGTGCCTGGACCTCCTCCCCGGGATACCACGAGCAGTACTTC | CAWTSSPGYHEQYF
few | TRBJ2-7 | . | TRBV21-1 | TGTGCCAGCAGCAAACAACAGGGCTTAACCTACGAGCAGTACTTC | CASSKQQGLTYEQYF
. | TRBJ1-1 | . | TRBV6-4 | TGTGCCAGCAGTGGGGGGCTCGGAGCTTTCTTT | CASSGGLGAFF
. | TRBJ2-5 | TRBD2 | TRBV28 | TGTGCCAGCAACCTACCGGGACTAGCGGGAGTCCAGGAGACCCAGTACTTC | CASNLPGLAGVQETQYF
. | TRBJ1-4 | . | TRBV28 | TGTGCCAGCACCCCGTATCAGGGTTTCCCCCTCGCAACTAATGAAAAACTGTTTTTT | CASTPYQGFPLATNEKLFF
. | TRBJ1-2 | TRBD1 | TRBV7-9 | TGTGCCAGCAGTCCTCCAGGGGGCGTTGGCTACACCTTC | CASSPPGGVGYTF
. | TRBJ2-3 | TRBD1 | TRBV18 | TGTGCCAGCTCACCATGGGACAGGGGTGCAGATACGCAGTATTTT | CASSPWDRGADTQYF
. | TRBJ1-5 | . | TRBV6-1 | TGTGCCAGCAGTGAAGTAGGGGTCCCGAATCAGCCCCAGCATTTT | CASSEVGVPNQPQHF
once | TRBJ2-7 | . | TRBV7-9 | TGTGCCAGCAGCCCCCCGTCGGGAGACGAGCAGTACTTC | CASSPPSGDEQYF
. | TRBJ2-1 | TRBD2 | TRBV29-1 | TGCAGCGGCAGAACTAGCGGGGGGCAAGGTGAGCAGTTCTTC | CSGRTSGGQGEQFF
few | TRBJ2-7 | . | TRBV6-4 | TGTGCCAGCAGTGAAGCGTTTGGGGGCAGCGGAGAGCAGTACTTC | CASSEAFGGSGEQYF
few | TRBJ2-7 | . | TRBV19 | TGTGCCAGTAGGAGCAGGGACTACGAGCAGTACTTC | CASRSRDYEQYF
few | TRBJ1-5 | . | TRBV29-1 | TGCAGCGTTGGGGCGGGGGTTAGCAATCAGCCCCAGCATTTT | CSVGAGVSNQPQHF
. | TRBJ1-1 | . | TRBV19 | TGTGCCAGTGGCCGGGTAATCGGCACTGAAGCTTTCTTT | CASGRVIGTEAFF
few | TRBJ2-3 | . | TRBV7-3 | TGTGCCAGCCGACAGGGGAGGGCAGATACGCAGTATTTT | CASRQGRADTQYF
. | TRBJ1-2 | TRBD1 | TRBV5-1 | TGCGCCAGCAGCGGGGGACAGAACGTGATTAATGGCTACACCTTC | CASSGGQNVINGYTF
. | TRBJ2-7 | TRBD2 | TRBV28 | TGTGCCAGCTCTAGCGGAAAATACTCCTACGAGCAGTACTTC | CASSSGKYSYEQYF
few | TRBJ1-1 | . | TRBV27 | TGTGCCAGCAGTCCAAGGACAGCGAACACTGAAGCTTTCTTT | CASSPRTANTEAFF
few | TRBJ2-3 | . | TRBV10-3 | TGTGCCATCAGTGTCTTAGGCGGGACTAGCACAGATACGCAGTATTTT | CAISVLGGTSTDTQYF
. | TRBJ2-1 | TRBD2 | TRBV27 | TGTGCCAGCTACTCCCAAGGGCCCGGGGGGGATGAGCAGTTCTTC | CASYSQGPGGDEQFF
. | TRBJ2-1 | TRBD2 | TRBV2 | TGTGCCAGCAGTCTTAGCGGGCCTTCCTACAATGAGCAGTTCTTC | CASSLSGPSYNEQFF
few | TRBJ2-7 | TRBD2 | TRBV2 | TGTGCCTGCGGGGCGGGGGGTTCCTACGAGCAGTACTTC | CACGAGGSYEQYF
. | TRBJ2-1 | . | TRBV7-9 | TGTTCCAGCGGCTCTATGAGAGGCTCCTACAATGAGCAGTTCTTC | CSSGSMRGSYNEQFF
few | TRBJ1-4 | . | TRBV23-1 | TGCGCCAGCAGTCAACAGGGGATAGGGAATGAAAAACTGTTTTTT | CASSQQGIGNEKLFF
. | TRBJ2-7 | TRBD2 | TRBV18 | TGTGCCAGCTCACCCTCGGGGACTAGCGGGCCCTACGAGCAGTACTTC | CASSPSGTSGPYEQYF
. | TRBJ2-7 | . | TRBV7-2 | TGTGCCAGCAGCGCCCCCCGAGGGTTGGGCTACGAGCAGTACTTC | CASSAPRGLGYEQYF
. | TRBJ1-6 | . | TRBV15 | TGTGCCACCAGCAGCCAGGGGCGCGGTTCACCCCTCCACTTT | CATSSQGRGSPLHF